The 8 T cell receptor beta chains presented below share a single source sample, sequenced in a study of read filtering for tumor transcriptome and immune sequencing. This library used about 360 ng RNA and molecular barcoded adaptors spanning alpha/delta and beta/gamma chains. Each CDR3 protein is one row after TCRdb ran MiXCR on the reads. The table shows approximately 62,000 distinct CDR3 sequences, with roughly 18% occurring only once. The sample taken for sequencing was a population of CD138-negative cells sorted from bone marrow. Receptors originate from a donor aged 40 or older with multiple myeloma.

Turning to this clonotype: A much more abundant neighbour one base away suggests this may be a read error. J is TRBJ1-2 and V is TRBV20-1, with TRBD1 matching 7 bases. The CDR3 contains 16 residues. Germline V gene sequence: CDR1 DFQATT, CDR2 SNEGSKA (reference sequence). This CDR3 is CNARDPYRGVDYGYTF. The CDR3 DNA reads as TGCAATGCTAGAGATCCTTACAGGGGAGTCGACTATGGCTACACCTTC.

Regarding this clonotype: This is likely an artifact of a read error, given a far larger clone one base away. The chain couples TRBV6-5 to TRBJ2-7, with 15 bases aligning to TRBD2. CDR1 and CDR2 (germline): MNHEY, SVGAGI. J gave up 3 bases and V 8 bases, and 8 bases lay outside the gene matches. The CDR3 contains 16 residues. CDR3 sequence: CASGPGTSGRHYEQYF. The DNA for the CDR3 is TGTGCCAGCGGTCCCGGGACTAGCGGGAGGCACTACGAGCAGTACTTC.

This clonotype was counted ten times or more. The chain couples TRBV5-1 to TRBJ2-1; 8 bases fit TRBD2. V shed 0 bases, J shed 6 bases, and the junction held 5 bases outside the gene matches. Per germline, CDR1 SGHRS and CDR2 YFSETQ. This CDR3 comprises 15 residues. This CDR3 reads CASSLVAGGGNEQFF. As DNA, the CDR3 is TGCGCCAGCAGCTTGGTGGCGGGAGGTGGCAATGAGCAGTTCTTC.

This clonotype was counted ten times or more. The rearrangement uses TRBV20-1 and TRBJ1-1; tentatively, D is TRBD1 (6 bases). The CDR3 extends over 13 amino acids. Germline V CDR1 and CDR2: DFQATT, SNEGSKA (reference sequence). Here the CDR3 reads CSFAGARDTEAFF. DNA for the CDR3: TGCAGCTTCGCAGGGGCGAGGGACACTGAAGCTTTCTTT.

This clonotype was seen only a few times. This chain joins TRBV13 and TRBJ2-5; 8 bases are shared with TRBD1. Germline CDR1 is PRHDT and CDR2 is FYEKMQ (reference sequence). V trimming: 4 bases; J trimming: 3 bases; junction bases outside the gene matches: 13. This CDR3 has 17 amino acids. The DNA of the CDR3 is TGTGCCAGCAGCTCCCTAGACCCCGGACAGGGAGAAGAGACCCAGTACTTC. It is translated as CASSSLDPGQGEETQYF.

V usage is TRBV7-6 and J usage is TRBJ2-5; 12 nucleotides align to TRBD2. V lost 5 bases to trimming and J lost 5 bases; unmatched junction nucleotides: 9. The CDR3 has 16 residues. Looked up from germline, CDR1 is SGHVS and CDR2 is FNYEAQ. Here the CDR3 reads CASSHRLAGGPETQYF. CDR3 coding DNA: TGTGCCAGCAGCCATAGGCTAGCGGGGGGGCCGGAGACCCAGTACTTC.

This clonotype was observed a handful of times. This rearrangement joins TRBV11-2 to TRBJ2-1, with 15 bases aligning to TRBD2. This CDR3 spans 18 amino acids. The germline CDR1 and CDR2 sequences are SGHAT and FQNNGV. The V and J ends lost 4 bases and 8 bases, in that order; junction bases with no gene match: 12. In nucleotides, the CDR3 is TGTGCCAGCAGCTCTGGACTAGCGGGAGGGAAACGGAGCCATGAGCAGTTCTTC. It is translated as CASSSGLAGGKRSHEQFF. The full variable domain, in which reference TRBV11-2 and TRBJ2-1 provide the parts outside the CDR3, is EAGVAQSPRYKIIEKRQSVAFWCNPISGHATLYWYQQILGQGPKLLIQFQNNGVVDDSQLPKDRFSAERLKGVDSTLKIQPAKLEDSAVYLCASSSGLAGGKRSHEQFFGPGTRLTVL.

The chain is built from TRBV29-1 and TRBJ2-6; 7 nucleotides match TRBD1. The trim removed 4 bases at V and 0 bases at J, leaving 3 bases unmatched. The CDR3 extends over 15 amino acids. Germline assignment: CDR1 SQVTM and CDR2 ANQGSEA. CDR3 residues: CSVVGDSSGANVLTF. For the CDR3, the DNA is TGCAGCGTTGTAGGGGACAGCTCTGGGGCCAACGTCCTGACTTTC.